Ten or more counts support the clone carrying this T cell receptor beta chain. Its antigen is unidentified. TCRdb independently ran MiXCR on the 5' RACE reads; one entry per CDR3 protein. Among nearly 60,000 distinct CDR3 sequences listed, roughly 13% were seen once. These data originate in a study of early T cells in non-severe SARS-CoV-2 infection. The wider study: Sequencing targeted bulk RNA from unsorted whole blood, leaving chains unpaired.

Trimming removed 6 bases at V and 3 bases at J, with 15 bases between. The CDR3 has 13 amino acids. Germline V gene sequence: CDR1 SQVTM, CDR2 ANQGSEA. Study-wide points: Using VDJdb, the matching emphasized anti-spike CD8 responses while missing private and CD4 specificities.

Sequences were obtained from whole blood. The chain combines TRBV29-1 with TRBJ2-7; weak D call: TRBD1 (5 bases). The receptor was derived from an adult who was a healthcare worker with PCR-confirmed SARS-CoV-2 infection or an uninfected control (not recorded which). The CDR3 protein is CSVRSAGFYEQYF. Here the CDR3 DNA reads TGCAGCGTGAGGTCTGCAGGGTTCTACGAGCAGTACTTC.